This TCR beta chain is drawn from a study of blood T cell repertoires in COVID-19. Across the study: COVID-19 samples collected from the United States, Italy and Spain covered acute and convalescent phases.

Original analysis: Using reference gene primer amplification, nucleated cell counts were estimated. Repertoires were generated with immunoSEQ multiplex PCR, while TCRdb's copy carries only in-frame clones and drops some. V, J and clone size reflect that table, while D and trimming were determined from the DNA. The top ten hold 6% to 8% of the sample, which has 250,000 to 350,000 clones, just under 90% seen once. The V end lost 4 bases, the J end lost 5 bases, and 18 bases lay between the germline ends. Germline V gives CDR1 MNHEY, CDR2 SVGAGI. There are 15 residues in the CDR3. It was during active infection that Seattle patients were enrolled and then longitudinally followed.

The sample was peripheral blood. The sequence derives from a woman in her fifties or sixties with COVID-19, enrolled during active disease. The rearrangement uses TRBV6-5 and TRBJ2-7; D is possibly TRBD2 (5 bases). CDR3 in amino acids: CASSSLSGGGDEQYF. CDR3 sequence (DNA): TGTGCCAGCAGTTCCCTATCAGGTGGAGGCGACGAGCAGTACTTC.